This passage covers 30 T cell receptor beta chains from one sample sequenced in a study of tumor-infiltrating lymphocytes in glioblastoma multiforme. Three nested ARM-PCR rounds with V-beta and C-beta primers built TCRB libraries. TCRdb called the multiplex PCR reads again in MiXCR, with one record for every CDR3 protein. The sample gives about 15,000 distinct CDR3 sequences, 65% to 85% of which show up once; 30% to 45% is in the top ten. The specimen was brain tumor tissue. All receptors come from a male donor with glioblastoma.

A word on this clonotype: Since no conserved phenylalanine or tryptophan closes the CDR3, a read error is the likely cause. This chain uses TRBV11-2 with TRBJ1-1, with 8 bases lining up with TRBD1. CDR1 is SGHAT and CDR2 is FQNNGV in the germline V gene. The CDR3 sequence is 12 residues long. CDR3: CAISLVQGVAFS. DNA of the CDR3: TGTGCCATCAGCTTAGTACAGGGGGTGGCTTTCTCT.

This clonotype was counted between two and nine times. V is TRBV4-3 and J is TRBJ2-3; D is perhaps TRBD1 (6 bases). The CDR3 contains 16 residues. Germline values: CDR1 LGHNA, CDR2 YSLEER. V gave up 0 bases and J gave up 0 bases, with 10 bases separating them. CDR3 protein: CASSQDGGQSTDTQYF. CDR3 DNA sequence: TGCGCCAGCAGCCAAGATGGGGGCCAAAGCACAGATACGCAGTATTTT.

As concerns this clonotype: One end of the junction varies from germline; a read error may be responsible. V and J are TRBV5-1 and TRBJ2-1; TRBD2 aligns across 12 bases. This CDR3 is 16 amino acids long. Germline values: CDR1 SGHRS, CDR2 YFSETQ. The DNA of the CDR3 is TGCGCCAGCAGACGGACTAGCGGGATGGTAGACAATGAGCAGTTCTTT. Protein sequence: CASRRTSGMVDNEQFF. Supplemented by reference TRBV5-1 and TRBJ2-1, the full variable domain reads KAGVTQTPRYLIKTRGQQVTLSCSPISGHRSVSWYQQTPGQGLQFLFEYFSETQRNKGNFPGRFSGRQFSNSRSEMNVSTLELGDSALYLCASRRTSGMVDNEQFFGPGTRLTVL.

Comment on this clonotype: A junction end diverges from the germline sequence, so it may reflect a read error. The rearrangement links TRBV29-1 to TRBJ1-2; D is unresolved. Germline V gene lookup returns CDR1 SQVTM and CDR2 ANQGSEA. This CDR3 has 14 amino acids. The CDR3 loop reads CSPSRTGVNYSYSF. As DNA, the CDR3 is TGCAGCCCCTCACGGACTGGGGTTAACTATAGCTACTCATTC. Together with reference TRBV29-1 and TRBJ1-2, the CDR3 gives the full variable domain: SAVISQKPSRDICQRGTSLTIQCQVDSQVTMMFWYRQQPGQSLTLIATANQGSEATYESGFVIDKFPISRPNLTFSTLTVSNMSPEDSSIYLCSPSRTGVNYSYSFGSGTRLTVV.

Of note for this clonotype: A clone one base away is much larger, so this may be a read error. The CDR3 loop is CAGSKNSNEQFF. The CDR3 coding sequence is TGTGCCGGCAGCAAGAACAGCAATGAGCAGTTCTTC. V and J are TRBV6-2 or TRBV6-3 and TRBJ2-1; D remains unclear. There are 12 residues in the CDR3. Looked up from germline, CDR1 is MNHEY and CDR2 is SVGEGT.

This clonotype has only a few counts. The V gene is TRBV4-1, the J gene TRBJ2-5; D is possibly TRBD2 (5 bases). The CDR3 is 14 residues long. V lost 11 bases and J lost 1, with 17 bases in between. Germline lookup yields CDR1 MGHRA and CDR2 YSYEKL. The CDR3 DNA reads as TGCGCCGGGAGCCTCGGACTCCCCCAAGAGACCCAGTACTTC. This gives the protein CAGSLGLPQETQYF.

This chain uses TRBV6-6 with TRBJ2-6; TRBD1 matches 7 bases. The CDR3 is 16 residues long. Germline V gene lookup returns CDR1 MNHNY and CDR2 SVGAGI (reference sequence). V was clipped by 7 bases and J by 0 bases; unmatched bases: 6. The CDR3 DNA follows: TGTGCCAGCAATAAGGGGGCCTACTCTGGGGCCAACGTCCTGACTTTC. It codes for CASNKGAYSGANVLTF.

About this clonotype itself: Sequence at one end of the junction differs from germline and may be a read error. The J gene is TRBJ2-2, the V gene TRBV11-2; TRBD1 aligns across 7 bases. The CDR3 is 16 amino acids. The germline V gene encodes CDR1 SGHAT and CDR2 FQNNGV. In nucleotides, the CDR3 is TGCGCCAGCACCCCCCGACAGGGCGATGGCACCGCGAAGCTGTTTTTT. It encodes CASTPRQGDGTAKLFF.

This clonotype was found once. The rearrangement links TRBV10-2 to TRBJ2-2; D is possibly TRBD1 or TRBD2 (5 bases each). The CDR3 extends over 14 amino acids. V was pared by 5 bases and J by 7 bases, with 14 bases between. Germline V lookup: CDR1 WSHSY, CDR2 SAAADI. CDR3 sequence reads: CASSIGGIDGELFF. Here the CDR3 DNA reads TGCGCCAGCAGTATTGGGGGAATAGACGGGGAGCTGTTTTTT.

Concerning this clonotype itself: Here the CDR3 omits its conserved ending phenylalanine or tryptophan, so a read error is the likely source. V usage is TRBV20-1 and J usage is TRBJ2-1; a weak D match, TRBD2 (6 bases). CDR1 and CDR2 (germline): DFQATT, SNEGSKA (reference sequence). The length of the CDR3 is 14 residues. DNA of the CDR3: TGCAGTCCTAGAGATGAGGCGGGGCTGTATGAGCAGTTCCTC. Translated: CSPRDEAGLYEQFL.

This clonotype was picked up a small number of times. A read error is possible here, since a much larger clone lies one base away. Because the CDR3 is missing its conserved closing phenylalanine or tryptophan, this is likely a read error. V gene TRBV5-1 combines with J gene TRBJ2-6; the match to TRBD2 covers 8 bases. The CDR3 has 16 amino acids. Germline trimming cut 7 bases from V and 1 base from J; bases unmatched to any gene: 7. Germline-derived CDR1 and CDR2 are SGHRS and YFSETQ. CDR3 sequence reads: CASSQREFSGANVLTS. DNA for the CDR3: TGCGCCAGCTCGCAGCGGGAGTTTTCTGGGGCCAACGTCCTGACTTCC.

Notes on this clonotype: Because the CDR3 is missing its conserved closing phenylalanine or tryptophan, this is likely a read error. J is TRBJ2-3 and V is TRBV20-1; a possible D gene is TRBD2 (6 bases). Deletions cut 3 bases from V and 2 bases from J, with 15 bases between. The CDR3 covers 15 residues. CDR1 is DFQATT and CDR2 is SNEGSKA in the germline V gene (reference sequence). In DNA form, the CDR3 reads TGCAGTGCTAGGCGGGACTCTACGTCCACAGATACGCAGTATTAT. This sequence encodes CSARRDSTSTDTQYY.

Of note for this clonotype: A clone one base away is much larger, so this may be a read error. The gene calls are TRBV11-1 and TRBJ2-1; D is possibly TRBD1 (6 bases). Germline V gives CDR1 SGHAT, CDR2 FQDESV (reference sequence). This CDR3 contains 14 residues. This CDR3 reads CVSKRGQYDNEQFF. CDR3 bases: TGTGTCAGCAAGCGAGGACAGTACGACAATGAGCAGTTCTTC. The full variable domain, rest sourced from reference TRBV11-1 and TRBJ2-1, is EAEVAQSPRYKITEKSQAVAFWCDPISGHATLYWYRQILGQGPELLVQFQDESVVDDSQLPKDRFSAERLKGVDSTLKIQPAELGDSAMYLCVSKRGQYDNEQFFGPGTRLTVL.

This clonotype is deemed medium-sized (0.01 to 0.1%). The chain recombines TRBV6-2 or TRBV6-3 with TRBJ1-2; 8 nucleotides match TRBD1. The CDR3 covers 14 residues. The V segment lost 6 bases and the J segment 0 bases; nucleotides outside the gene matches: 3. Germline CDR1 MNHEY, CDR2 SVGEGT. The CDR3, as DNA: TGTGCCAGCAGCCGGGACAGGACTAACTATGGCTACACCTTC. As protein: CASSRDRTNYGYTF.

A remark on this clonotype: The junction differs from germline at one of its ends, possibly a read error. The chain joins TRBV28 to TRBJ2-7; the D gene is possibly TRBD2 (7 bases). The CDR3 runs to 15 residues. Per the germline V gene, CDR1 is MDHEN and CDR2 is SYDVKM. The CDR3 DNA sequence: TGTACCAGCAGTTTATTTTACGGGGGGCGTTCCGAGCAGTACTTC. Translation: CTSSLFYGGRSEQYF.

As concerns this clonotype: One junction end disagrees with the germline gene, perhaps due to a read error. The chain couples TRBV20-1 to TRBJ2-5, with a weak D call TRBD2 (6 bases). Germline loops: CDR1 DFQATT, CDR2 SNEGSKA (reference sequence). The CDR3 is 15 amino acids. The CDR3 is CRASDLGLAEETQYF. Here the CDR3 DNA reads TGCAGGGCTAGTGATTTGGGATTAGCGGAAGAGACCCAGTACTTC.

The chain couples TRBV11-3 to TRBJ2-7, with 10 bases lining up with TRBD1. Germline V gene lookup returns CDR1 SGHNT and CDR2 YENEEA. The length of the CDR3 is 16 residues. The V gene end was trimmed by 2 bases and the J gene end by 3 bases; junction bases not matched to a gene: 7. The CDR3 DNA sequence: TGTGCCAGCAGCTTATTCCGGGACAGGGGACTCTACGAGCAGTACTTC. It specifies CASSLFRDRGLYEQYF. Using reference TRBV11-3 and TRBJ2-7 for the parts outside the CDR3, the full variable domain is EAGVVQSPRYKIIEKKQPVAFWCNPISGHNTLYWYLQNLGQGPELLIRYENEEAVDDSQLPKDRFSAERLKGVDSTLKIQPAELGDSAVYLCASSLFRDRGLYEQYFGPGTRLTVT.

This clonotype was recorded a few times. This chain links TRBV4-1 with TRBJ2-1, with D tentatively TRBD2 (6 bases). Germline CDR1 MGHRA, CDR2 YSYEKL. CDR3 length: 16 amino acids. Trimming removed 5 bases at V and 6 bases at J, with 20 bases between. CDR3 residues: CASSTDRDWPGNEQFF. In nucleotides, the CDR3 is TGCGCCAGCAGCACAGACCGGGACTGGCCGGGCAATGAGCAGTTCTTC.

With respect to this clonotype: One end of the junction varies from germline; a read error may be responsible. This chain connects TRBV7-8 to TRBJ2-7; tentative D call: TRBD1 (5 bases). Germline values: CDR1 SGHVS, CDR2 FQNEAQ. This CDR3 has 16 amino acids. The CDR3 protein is CPSSLEVTVTSYEQYF. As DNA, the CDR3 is TGTCCCAGCAGCTTAGAGGTGACAGTTACCTCCTACGAGCAGTACTTC.

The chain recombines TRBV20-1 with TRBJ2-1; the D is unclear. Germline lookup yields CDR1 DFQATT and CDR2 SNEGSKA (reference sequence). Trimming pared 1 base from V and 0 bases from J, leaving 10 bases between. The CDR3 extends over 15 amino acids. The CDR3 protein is CSARGRVSSYNEQFF. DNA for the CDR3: TGCAGTGCTAGAGGGCGAGTAAGCTCCTACAATGAGCAGTTCTTC.

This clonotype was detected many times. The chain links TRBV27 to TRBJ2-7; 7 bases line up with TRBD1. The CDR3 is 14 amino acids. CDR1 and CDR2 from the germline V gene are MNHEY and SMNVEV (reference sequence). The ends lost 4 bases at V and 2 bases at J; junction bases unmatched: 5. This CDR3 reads CASSSGTATYEQYF. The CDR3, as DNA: TGTGCCAGCAGTTCCGGGACAGCTACCTACGAGCAGTACTTC.

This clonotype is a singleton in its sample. In DNA form, the CDR3 reads TGCAGTGCTAGTCAGGGAATGAACACTGAAGCTTTCTTT. Translating it yields CSASQGMNTEAFF. This chain uses TRBV20-1 with TRBJ1-1; a possible D gene is TRBD1 (5 bases). This CDR3 is 13 amino acids long. Germline CDR1 is DFQATT and CDR2 is SNEGSKA (reference sequence). Deletions cut 3 bases from V and 0 bases from J, with 8 bases between.

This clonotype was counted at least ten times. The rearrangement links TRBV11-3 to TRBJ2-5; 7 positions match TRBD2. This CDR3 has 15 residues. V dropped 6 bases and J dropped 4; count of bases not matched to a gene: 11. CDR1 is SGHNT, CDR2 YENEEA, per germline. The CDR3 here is CASSTSGGRGETQYF. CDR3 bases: TGTGCCAGCAGTACCTCCGGCGGGAGAGGAGAGACCCAGTACTTC.

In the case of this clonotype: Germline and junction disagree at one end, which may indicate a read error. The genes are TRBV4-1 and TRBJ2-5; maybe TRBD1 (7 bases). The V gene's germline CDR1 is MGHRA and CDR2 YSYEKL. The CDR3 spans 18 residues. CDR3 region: CASSHTLRRVGGRETKYF. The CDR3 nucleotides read TGCGCGAGCAGCCACACGTTGAGGAGAGTAGGGGGCCGGGAGACCAAGTACTTC.

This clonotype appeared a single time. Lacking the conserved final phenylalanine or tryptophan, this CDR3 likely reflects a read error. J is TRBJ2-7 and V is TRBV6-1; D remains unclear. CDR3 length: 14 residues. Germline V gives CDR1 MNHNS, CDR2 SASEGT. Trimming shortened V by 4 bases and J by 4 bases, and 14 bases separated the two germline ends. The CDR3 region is CASSVCGWAYEQYL. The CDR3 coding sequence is TGTGCCAGCAGTGTATGTGGGTGGGCATACGAGCAGTACCTC.

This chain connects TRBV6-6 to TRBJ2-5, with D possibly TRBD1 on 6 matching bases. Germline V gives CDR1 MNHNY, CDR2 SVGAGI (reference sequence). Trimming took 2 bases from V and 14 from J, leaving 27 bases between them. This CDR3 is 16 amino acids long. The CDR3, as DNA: TGTGCCAGCAGTTACGCCCTTACAGGGCGGGTAGTGATTCAATACTTC. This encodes CASSYALTGRVVIQYF.

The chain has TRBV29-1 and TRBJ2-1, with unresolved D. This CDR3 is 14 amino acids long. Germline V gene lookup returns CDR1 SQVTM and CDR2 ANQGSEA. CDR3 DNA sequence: TGCATCACTGGAGACGTGAGCTCCTACAATGAGCAGTTCTTC. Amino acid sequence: CITGDVSSYNEQFF.

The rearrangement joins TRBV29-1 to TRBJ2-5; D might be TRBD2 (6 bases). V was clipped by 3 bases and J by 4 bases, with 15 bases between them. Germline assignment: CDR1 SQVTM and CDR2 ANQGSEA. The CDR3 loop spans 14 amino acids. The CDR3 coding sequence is TGCAGCGTTGAGACAGCGGCGGGATCAGAGACCCAGTACTTC. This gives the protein CSVETAAGSETQYF.

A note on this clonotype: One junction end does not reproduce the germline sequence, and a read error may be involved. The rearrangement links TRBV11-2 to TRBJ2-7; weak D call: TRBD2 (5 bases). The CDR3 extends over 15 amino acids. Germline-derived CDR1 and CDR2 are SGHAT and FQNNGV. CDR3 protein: CAGSFSSLAPYEQYF. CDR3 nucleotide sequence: TGTGCCGGCAGCTTCTCTAGCTTAGCACCATACGAGCAGTACTTC. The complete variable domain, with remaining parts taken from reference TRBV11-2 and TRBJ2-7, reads EAGVAQSPRYKIIEKRQSVAFWCNPISGHATLYWYQQILGQGPKLLIQFQNNGVVDDSQLPKDRFSAERLKGVDSTLKIQPAKLEDSAVYLCAGSFSSLAPYEQYFGPGTRLTVT.

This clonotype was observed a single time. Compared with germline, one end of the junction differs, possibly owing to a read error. This CDR3 is CARSFYSLTLYEQYF. Written as DNA, the CDR3 is TGTGCCCGCAGCTTCTATAGCCTAACACTATACGAACAGTACTTC. V and J are TRBV11-2 and TRBJ2-7; D uncertain. Germline CDR1 SGHAT, CDR2 FQNNGV. This CDR3 has 15 residues.